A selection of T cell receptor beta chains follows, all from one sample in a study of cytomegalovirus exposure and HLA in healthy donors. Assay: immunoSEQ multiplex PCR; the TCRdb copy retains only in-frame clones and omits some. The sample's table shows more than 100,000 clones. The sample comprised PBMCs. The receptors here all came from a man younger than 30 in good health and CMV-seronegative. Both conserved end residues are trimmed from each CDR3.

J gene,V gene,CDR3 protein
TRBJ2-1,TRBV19,ASSIGLASDEQF
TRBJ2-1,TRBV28,ASRPSGGSSYNEQF
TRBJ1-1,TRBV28,ASTRPVEQANTEAF
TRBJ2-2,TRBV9,ASSVNQVDTGELF
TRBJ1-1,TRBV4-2,ASSQGGQGGEAF
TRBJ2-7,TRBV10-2,ASSAGQGPREQY
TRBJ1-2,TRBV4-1,ASSQLIRTGLNLEDGYT
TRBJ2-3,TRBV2,ASLAGETDTQY
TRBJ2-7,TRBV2,ASRSGQGGPYEQY
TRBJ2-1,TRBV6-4,ASSRTGEFYNEQF
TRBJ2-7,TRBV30,AWSQLGGYEQY
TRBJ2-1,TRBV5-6,ASSFNFNEQF
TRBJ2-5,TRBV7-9,ASSSTSGGPGGSQY
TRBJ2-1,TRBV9,ASSLVAGENNEQF
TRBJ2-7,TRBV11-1,ASSRTGIYEQY
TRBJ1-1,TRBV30,AWSRGGAGGKATEAF
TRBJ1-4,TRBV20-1,SVIREKLF
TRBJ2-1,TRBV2,ASRDNGNEQF
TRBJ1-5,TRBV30,AWRPAAGGGQPQH
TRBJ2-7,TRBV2,ASSGDRTYTYEQY
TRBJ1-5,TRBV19,ASSPRDSYRNQPQH
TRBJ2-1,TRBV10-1,ASSVSAGGPNEQF
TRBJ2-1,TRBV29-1,SVEPAGGLDEQF
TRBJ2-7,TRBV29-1,SVANGKQY
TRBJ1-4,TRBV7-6,ASSLVSEGREKLF
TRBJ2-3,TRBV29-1,SVPGIPTDTQY
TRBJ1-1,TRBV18,ASSPLGRIEAF
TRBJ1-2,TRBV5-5,ASSFDPGTGSYGYT
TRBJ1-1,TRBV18,ASSPPVSNTEAF
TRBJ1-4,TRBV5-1,ASSLWQGEKLF
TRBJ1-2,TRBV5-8,ASSLQGIYGYT
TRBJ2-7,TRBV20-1,SAIRAGEQY
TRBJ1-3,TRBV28,ASSLGQGNTIY
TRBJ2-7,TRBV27,ASSLGRGLSYEQY
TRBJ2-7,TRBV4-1,ASSPPLRGHGEQY
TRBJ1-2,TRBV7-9,ASSLGRTGAWDGYT
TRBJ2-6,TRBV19,ASSPSGSSGANVLT
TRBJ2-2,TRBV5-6,ASSLSLAGGPKNGELF
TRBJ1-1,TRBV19,ASSTLRGLSRNTEAF
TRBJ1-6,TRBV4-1,ASSPMQGGGAAPLH
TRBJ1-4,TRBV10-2,ASSERGTSNEKLF
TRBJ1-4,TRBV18,ASSPGITNEKLF
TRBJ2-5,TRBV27,ASSSLGALAGGTQETQY
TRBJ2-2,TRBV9,ASSVETGGTGELF
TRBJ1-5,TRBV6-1,ASSGDSGGNQPQH
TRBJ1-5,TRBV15,ATRGGRGYSNQPQH
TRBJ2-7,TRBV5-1,ASSSGGQGYEQY
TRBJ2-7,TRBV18,ASSPGQSYEQY
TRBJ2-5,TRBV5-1,ASSLEASGGQGTQY
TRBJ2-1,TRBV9,ASSLPQGGGTSGYGEQF
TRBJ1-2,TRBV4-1,ASSQPWGQGGYGYT
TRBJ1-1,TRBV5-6,ASSFNRPYTEAF
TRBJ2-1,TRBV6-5,ASRRRDRVNEQF
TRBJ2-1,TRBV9,ASSVEGTSGRRDEQF
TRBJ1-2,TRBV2,ASSVDSGYGYT
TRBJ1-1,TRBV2,ASSETVRNTEAF
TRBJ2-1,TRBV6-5,ASSFRSRTTYNEQF
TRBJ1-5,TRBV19,ASSVAGTGGNQPQH
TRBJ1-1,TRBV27,ASSGRGRYTEAF